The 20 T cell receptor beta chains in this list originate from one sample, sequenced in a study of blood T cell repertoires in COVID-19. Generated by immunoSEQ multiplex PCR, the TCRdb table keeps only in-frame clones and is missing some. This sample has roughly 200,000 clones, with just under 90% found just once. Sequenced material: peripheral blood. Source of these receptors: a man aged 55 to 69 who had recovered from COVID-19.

The CDR3 DNA sequence: TGTGCCACCAGCAAAAACACAGATACGCAGTATTTT. Protein sequence: CATSKNTDTQYF. V and J are TRBV24-1 and TRBJ2-3; D gene ambiguous. V was pared by 7 bases and J by 2 bases, with 6 bases between. CDR3 length: 12 amino acids. In germline, CDR1 is KGHDR, CDR2 SFDVKD.

In DNA, the CDR3 is TGTGCCAGCAGCTTGAGGGCGGGGGGACTCTCTGGAAACACCATATATTTT. Translation: CASSLRAGGLSGNTIYF. The V gene is TRBV5-4, the J gene TRBJ1-3; D may be TRBD1 (5 bases). Germline V gene data show CDR1 as SGHNT and CDR2 as YYREEE (reference sequence). The CDR3 contains 17 residues. Trimming removed 1 base at V and 0 bases at J, with 14 bases between. The full variable domain, rest sourced from reference TRBV5-4 and TRBJ1-3, is ETGVTQSPTHLIKTRGQQVTLRCSSQSGHNTVSWYQQALGQGPQFIFQYYREEENGRGNFPPRFSGLQFPNYSSELNVNALELDDSALYLCASSLRAGGLSGNTIYFGEGSWLTVV.

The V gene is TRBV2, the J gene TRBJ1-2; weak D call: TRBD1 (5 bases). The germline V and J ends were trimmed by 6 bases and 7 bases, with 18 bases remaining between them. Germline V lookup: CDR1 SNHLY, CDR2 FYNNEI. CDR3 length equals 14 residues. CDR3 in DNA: TGTGCCAGCAGCACCCAGGGCTACCTATCTGGCTACACCTTC. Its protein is CASSTQGYLSGYTF.

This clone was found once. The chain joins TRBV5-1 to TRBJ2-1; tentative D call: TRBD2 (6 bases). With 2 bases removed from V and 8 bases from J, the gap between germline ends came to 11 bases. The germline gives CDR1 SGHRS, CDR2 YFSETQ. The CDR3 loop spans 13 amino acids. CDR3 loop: CASSFRGGDEQFF. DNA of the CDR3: TGCGCCAGCAGCTTTAGGGGAGGTGATGAGCAGTTCTTC.

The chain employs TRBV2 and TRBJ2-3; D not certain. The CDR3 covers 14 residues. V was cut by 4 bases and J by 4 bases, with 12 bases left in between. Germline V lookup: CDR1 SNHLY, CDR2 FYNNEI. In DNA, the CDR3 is TGTGCCAGCAGTGGGCGGAACGGAGCAGATACGCAGTATTTT. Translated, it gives CASSGRNGADTQYF.

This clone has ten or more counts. The CDR3 reads CASSESGWGFNTVDTQYF. In nucleotides, the CDR3 is TGTGCCAGCAGTGAATCGGGGTGGGGTTTCAATACGGTGGATACGCAGTATTTT. V usage is TRBV2 and J usage is TRBJ2-3; TRBD2 might be the D (5 bases). CDR3 length: 18 residues. Trimming took off 2 bases at V and 6 bases at J, with 24 bases between the two ends. CDR1 and CDR2 from the germline V gene are SNHLY and FYNNEI. The full variable domain, completed using reference TRBV2 and TRBJ2-3, is EPEVTQTPSHQVTQMGQEVILRCVPISNHLYFYWYRQILGQKVEFLVSFYNNEISEKSEIFDDQFSVERPDGSNFTLKIRSTKLEDSAMYFCASSESGWGFNTVDTQYFGPGTRLTVL.

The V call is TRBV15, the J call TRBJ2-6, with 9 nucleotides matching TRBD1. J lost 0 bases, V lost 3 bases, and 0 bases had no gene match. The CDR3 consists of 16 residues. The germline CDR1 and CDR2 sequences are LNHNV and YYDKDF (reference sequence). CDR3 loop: CATSRGQGSGANVLTF. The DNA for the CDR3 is TGTGCCACCAGCAGGGGACAGGGCTCTGGGGCCAACGTCCTGACTTTC.

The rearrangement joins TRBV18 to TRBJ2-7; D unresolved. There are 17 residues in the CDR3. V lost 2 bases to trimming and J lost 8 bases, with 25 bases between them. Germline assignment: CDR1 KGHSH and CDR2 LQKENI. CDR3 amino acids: CASSPTAQTIRPTQQYF. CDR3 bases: TGTGCCAGCTCACCAACGGCACAGACCATCCGGCCTACCCAGCAGTACTTC. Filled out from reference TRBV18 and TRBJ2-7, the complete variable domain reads NAGVMQNPRHLVRRRGQEARLRCSPMKGHSHVYWYRQLPEEGLKFMVYLQKENIIDESGMPKERFSAEFPKEGPSILRIQQVVRGDSAAYFCASSPTAQTIRPTQQYFGPGTRLTVT.

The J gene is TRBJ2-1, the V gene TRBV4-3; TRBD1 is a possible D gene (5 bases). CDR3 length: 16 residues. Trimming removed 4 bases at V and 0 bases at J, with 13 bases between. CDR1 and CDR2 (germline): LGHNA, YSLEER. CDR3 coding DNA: TGCGCCAGCAGCCGTACGACAGTGAGCTCCTACAATGAGCAGTTCTTC. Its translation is CASSRTTVSSYNEQFF.

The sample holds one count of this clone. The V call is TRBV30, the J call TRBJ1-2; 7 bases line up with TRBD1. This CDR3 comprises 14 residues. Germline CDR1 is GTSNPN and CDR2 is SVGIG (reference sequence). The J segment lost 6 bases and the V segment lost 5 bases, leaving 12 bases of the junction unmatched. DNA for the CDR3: TGTGCCTGGGAATCGGGACAGCACCGAGATGGCTACACCTTC. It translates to CAWESGQHRDGYTF. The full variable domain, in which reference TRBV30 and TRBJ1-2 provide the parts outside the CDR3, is SQTIHQWPATLVQPVGSPLSLECTVEGTSNPNLYWYRQAAGRGLQLLFYSVGIGQISSEVPQNLSASRPQDRQFILSSKKLLLSDSGFYLCAWESGQHRDGYTFGSGTRLTVV.

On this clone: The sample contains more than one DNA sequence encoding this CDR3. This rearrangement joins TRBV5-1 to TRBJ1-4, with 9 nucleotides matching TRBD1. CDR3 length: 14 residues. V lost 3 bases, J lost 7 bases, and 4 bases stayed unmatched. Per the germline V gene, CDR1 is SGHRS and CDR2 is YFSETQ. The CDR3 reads CASSSGQGSEKLFF. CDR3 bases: TGCGCCAGCAGCTCTGGACAGGGGAGTGAAAAACTGTTTTTT.

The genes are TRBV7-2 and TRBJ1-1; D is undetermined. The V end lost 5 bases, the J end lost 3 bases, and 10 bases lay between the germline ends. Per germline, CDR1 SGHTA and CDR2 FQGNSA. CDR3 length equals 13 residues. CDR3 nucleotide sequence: TGTGCCAGCAGCCCCGGGGTGTACACTGAAGCTTTCTTT. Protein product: CASSPGVYTEAFF.

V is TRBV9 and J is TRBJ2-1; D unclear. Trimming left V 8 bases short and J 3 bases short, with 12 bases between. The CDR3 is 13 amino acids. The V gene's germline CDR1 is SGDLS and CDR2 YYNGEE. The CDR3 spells CARVFRSYNEQFF. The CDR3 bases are TGTGCCAGGGTTTTTCGGAGCTACAATGAGCAGTTCTTC.

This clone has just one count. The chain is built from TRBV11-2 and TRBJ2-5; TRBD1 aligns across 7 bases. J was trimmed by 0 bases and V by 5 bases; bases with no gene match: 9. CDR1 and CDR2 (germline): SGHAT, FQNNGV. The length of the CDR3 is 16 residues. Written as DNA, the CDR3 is TGTGCCAGCAGCCTAATAGGGGGCCCAGACCAAGAGACCCAGTACTTC. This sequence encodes CASSLIGGPDQETQYF.

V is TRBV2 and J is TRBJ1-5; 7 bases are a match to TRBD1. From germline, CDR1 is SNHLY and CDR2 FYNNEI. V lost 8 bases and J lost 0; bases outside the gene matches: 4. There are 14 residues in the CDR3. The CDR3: CASQTGTSNQPQHF. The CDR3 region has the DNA TGTGCCAGCCAGACAGGGACTAGCAATCAGCCCCAGCATTTT. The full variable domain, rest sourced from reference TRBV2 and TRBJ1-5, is EPEVTQTPSHQVTQMGQEVILRCVPISNHLYFYWYRQILGQKVEFLVSFYNNEISEKSEIFDDQFSVERPDGSNFTLKIRSTKLEDSAMYFCASQTGTSNQPQHFGDGTRLSIL.

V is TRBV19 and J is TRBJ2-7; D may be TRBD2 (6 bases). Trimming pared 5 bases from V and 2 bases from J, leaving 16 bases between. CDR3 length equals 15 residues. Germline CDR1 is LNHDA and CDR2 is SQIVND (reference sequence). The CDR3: CASSLLGTAAYEQYF. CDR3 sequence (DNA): TGTGCCAGTAGTCTCCTAGGGACTGCCGCCTACGAGCAGTACTTC.

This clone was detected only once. The CDR3 reads CASSDDRGPNEQFF. The CDR3 coding sequence is TGTGCCAGCAGCGACGACAGGGGACCTAATGAGCAGTTCTTC. The chain joins TRBV3-1 (or the pseudogene TRBV3-2) to TRBJ2-1, with 8 bases aligning to TRBD1. The V segment lost 5 bases and the J segment 7 bases; nucleotides outside the gene matches: 7. CDR1 LGHDT and CDR2 YNNKEL come from the germline V gene (reference sequence). The CDR3 is 14 residues long.

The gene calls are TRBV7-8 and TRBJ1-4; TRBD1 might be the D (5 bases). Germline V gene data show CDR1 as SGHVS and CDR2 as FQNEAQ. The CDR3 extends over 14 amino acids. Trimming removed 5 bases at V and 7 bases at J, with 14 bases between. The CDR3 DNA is TGTGCCAGCAGCGCCGGGACTACTGGTGAAAAACTGTTTTTT. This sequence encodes CASSAGTTGEKLFF.

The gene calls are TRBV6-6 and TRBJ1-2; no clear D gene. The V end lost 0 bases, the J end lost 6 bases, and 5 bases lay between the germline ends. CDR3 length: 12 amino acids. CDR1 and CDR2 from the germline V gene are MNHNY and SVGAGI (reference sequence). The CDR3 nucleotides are TGTGCCAGCAGTTACTCGTCTCATGGCTACACCTTC. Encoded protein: CASSYSSHGYTF.

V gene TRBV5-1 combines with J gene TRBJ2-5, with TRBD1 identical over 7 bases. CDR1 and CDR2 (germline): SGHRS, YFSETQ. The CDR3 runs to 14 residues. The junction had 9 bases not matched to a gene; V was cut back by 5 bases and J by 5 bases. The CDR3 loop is CASSQGTAPETQYF. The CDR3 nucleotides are TGCGCCAGCAGTCAGGGGACAGCCCCCGAGACCCAGTACTTC.